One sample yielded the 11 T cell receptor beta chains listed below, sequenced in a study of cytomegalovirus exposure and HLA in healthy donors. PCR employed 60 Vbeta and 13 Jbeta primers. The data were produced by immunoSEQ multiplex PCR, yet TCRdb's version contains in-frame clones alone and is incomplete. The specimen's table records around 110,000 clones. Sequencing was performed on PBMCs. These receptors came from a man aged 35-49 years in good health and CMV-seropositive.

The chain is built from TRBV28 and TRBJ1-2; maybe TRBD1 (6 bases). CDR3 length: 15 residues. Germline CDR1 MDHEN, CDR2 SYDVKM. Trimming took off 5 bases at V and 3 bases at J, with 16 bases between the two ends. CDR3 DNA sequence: TGTGCCAGCAGTATGGGGGCAGGGGATCACTATGGCTACACCTTC. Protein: CASSMGAGDHYGYTF.

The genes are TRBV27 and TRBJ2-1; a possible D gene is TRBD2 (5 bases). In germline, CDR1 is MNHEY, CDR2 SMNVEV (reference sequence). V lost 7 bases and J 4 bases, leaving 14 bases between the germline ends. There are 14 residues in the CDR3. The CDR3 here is CASKLGLAYNEQFF. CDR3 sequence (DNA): TGTGCCAGCAAACTAGGACTGGCTTACAATGAGCAGTTCTTC.

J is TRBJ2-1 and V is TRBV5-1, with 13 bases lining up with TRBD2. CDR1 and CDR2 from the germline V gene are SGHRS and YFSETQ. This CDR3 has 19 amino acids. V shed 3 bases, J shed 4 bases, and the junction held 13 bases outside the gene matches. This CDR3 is CASSYIDPGLAGPYNEQFF. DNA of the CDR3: TGCGCCAGCAGCTACATAGACCCGGGACTAGCGGGACCGTACAATGAGCAGTTCTTC.

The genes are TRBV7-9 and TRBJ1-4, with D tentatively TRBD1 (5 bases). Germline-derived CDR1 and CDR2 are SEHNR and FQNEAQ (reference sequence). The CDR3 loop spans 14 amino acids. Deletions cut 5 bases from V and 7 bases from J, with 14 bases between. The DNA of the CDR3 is TGTGCCAGCAGCCCTAATCGAACAGGTGAAAAACTGTTTTTT. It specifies CASSPNRTGEKLFF.

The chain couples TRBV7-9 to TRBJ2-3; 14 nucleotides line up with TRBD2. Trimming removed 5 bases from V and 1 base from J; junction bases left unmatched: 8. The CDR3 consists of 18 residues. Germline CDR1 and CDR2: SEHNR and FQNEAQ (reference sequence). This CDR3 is CASSPGTSGSAGTDTQYF. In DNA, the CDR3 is TGTGCCAGCAGCCCAGGGACTAGCGGGAGTGCGGGCACAGATACGCAGTATTTT.

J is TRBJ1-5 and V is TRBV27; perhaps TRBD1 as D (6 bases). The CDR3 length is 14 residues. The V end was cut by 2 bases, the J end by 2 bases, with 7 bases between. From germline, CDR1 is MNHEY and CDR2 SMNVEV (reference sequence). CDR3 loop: CASSLGGGNQPQHF. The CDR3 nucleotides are TGTGCCAGCAGTTTAGGGGGCGGCAATCAGCCCCAGCATTTT.

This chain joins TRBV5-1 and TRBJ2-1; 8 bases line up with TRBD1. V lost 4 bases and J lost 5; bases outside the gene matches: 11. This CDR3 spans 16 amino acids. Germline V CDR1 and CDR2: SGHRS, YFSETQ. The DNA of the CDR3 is TGCGCCAGCAGCGCTTGGACGGGACAGGTAAACAATGAGCAGTTCTTC. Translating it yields CASSAWTGQVNNEQFF. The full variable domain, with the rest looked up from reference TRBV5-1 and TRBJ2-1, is KAGVTQTPRYLIKTRGQQVTLSCSPISGHRSVSWYQQTPGQGLQFLFEYFSETQRNKGNFPGRFSGRQFSNSRSEMNVSTLELGDSALYLCASSAWTGQVNNEQFFGPGTRLTVL.

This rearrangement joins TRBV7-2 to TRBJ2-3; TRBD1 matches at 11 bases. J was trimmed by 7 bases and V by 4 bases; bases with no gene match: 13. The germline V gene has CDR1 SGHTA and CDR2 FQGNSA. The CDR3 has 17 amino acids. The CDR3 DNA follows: TGTGCCAGCAGCTCCCCACGGACAGGGGGCCCGCGTTATACGCAGTATTTT. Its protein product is CASSSPRTGGPRYTQYF.

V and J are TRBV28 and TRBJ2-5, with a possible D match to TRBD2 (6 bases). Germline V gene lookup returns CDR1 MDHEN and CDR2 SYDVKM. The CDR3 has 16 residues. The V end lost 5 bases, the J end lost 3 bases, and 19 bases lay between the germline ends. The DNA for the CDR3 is TGTGCCAGCAGTCCCTCGGGAGCTTCGAATAAAGAGACCCAGTACTTC. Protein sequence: CASSPSGASNKETQYF.

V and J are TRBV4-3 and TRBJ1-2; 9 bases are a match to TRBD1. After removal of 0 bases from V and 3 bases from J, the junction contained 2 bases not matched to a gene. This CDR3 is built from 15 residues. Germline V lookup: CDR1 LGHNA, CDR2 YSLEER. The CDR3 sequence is CASSQEQGAYYGYTF. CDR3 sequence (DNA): TGCGCCAGCAGCCAAGAACAGGGGGCCTACTATGGCTACACCTTC.

Here the CDR3 DNA reads TGTGCCAGCAGCTTAACTTGGGGGGACGGGACCCAGTACTTC. Amino acids: CASSLTWGDGTQYF. The chain is built from TRBV7-3 and TRBJ2-5; tentatively, D is TRBD2 (6 bases). Germline CDR1 and CDR2: SGHTA and FQGTGA. The CDR3 length is 14 residues. V lost 0 bases and J 7 bases, leaving 12 bases between the germline ends.